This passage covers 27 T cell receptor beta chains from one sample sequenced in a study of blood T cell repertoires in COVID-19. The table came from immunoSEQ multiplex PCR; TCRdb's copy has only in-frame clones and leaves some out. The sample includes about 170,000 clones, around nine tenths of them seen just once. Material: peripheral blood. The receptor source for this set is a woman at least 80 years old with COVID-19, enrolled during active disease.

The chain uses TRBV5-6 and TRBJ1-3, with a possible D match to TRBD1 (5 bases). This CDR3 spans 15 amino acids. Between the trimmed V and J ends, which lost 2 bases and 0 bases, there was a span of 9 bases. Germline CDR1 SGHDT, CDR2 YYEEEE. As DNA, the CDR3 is TGTGCCAGCAGCTTTCGGGGGAGCTCTGGAAACACCATATATTTT. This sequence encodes CASSFRGSSGNTIYF.

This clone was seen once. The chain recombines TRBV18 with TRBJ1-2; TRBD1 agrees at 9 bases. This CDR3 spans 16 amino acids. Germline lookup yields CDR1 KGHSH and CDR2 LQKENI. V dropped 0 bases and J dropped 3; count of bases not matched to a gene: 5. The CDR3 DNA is TGTGCCAGCTCACCACCGCTGGGACAGGGTGACTATGGCTACACCTTC. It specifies CASSPPLGQGDYGYTF.

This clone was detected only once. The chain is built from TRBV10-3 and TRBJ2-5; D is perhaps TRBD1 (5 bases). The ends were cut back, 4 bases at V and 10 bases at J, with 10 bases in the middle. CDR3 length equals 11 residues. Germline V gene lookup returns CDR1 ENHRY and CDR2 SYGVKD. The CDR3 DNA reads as TGTGCCATCAGTGGAGGACACCACCAGTACTTC. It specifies CAISGGHHQYF.

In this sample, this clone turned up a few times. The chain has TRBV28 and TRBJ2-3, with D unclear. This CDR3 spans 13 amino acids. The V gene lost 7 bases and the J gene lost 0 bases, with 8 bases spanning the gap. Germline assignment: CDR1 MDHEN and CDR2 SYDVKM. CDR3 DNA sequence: TGTGCCAGCATCGACGGGAGCACAGATACGCAGTATTTT. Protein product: CASIDGSTDTQYF.

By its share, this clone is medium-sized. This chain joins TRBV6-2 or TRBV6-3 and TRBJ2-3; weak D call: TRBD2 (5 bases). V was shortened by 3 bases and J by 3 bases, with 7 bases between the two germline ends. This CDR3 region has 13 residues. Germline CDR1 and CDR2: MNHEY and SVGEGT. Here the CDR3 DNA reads TGTGCCAGCAGTTATCGGGAAACAGATACGCAGTATTTT. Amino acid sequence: CASSYRETDTQYF.

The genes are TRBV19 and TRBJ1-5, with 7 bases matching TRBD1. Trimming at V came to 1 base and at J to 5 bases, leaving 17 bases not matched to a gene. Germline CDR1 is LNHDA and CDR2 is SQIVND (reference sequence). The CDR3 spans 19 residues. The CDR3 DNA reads TGTGCCAGTAGTATAGGGTTTGGGAGACAGGGACGACCGTATCAGCCCCAGCATTTT. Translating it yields CASSIGFGRQGRPYQPQHF.

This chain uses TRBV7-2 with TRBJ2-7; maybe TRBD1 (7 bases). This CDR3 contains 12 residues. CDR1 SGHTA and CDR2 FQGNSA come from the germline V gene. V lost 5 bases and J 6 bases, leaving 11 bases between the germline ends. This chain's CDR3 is CASSHRGGEQYF. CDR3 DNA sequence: TGTGCCAGCAGCCACAGGGGAGGCGAGCAGTACTTC.

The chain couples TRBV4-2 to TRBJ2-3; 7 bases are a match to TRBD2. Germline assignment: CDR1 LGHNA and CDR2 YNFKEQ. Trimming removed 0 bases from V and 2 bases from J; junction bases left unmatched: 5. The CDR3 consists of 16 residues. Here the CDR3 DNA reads TGTGCCAGCAGCCAAGAGCCAGCGGGGAACACAGATACGCAGTATTTT. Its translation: CASSQEPAGNTDTQYF.

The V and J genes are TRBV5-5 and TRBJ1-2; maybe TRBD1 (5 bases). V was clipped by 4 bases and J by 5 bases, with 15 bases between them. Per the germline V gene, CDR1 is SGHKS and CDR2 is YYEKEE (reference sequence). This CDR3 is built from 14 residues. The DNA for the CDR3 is TGTGCCAGCAGCCTTCTGAGGGGACTTTATGGCTACACCTTC. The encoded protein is CASSLLRGLYGYTF.

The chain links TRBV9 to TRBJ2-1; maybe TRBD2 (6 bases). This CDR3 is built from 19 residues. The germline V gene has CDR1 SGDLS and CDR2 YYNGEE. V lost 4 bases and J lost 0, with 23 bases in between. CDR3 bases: TGTGCCAGCAGCCCACGTGGTTACGGTAGCGGCTTCTCCTACAATGAGCAGTTCTTC. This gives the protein CASSPRGYGSGFSYNEQFF.

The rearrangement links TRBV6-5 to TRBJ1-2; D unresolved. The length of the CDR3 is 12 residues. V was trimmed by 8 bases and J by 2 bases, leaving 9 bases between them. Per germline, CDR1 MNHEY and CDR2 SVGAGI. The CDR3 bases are TGTGCCAGCTTGGCCTTCAACTATGGCTACACCTTC. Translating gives CASLAFNYGYTF.

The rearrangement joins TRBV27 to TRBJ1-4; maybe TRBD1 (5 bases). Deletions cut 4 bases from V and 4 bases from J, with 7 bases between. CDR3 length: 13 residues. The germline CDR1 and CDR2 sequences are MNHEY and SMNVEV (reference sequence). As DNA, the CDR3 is TGTGCCAGCAGTTGGGGGGTTAATGAAAAACTGTTTTTT. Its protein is CASSWGVNEKLFF.

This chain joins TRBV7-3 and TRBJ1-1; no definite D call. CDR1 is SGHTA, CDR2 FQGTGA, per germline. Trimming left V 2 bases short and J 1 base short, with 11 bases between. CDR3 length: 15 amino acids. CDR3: CASSLYLPGNTEAFF. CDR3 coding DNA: TGTGCCAGCAGCTTATATCTTCCGGGGAACACTGAAGCTTTCTTT.

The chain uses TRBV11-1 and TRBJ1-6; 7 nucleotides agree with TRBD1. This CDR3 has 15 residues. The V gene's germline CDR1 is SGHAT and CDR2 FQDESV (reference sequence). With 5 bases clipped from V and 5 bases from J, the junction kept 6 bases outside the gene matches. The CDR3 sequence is CASSTTGSDNSPLHF. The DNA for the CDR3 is TGTGCCAGCAGCACGACAGGGTCCGATAATTCACCCCTCCACTTT.

The CDR3, as DNA: TGTGCCAGTAGTATAGTGGCGGGCATCGGGACCCAGTACTTC. It specifies CASSIVAGIGTQYF. The rearrangement joins TRBV19 to TRBJ2-5, with TRBD2 as a possible D gene (5 bases). Trimming shortened V by 1 base and J by 7 bases, and 13 bases separated the two germline ends. The CDR3 contains 14 residues. Germline V CDR1 and CDR2: LNHDA, SQIVND (reference sequence).

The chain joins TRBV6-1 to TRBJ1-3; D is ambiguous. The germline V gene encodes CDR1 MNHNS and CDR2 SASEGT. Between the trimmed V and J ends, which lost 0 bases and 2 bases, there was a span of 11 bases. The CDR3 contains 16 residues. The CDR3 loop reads CASSEALARTGNTIYF. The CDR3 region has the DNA TGTGCCAGCAGTGAAGCGCTGGCAAGAACTGGAAACACCATATATTTT.

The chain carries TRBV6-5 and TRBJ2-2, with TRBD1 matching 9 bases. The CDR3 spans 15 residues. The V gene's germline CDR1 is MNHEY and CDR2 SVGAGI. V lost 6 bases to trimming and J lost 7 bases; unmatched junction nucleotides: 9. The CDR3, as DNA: TGTGCCAGCAGCCCACAGGGGGCTATTGTCGGGGAGCTGTTTTTT. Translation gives CASSPQGAIVGELFF.

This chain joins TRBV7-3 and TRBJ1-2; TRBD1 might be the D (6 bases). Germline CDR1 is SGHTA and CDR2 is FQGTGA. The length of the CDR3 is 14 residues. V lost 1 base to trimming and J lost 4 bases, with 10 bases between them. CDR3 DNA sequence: TGTGCCAGCAGCTTAAACAGGGAAGGCTATGGCTACACCTTC. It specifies CASSLNREGYGYTF.

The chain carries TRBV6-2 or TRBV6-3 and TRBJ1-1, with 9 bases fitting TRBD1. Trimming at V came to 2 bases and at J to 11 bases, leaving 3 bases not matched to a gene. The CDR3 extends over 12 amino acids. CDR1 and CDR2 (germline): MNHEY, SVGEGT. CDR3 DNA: TGTGCCAGCAGTTACGACAGGGGGAGGGCTTTCTTT. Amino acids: CASSYDRGRAFF.

The CDR3 loop is CASSKHPPGLGSSNQPQHF. In DNA form, the CDR3 reads TGTGCCAGCAGCAAACACCCGCCGGGGTTAGGTAGCAGCAATCAGCCCCAGCATTTT. The chain couples TRBV7-9 to TRBJ1-5; D uncertain. This CDR3 region has 19 residues. The ends were cut back, 5 bases at V and 1 base at J, with 24 bases in the middle. Germline CDR1 SEHNR, CDR2 FQNEAQ (reference sequence).

In DNA form, the CDR3 reads TGTGCCAGCACTGCGGGAACAGGGGTGCGGGGCGAGCAGTACTTC. Translated: CASTAGTGVRGEQYF. The chain combines TRBV28 with TRBJ2-7; the D gene is possibly TRBD1 (7 bases). Trimming removed 7 bases at V and 6 bases at J, with 22 bases between. Germline CDR1 is MDHEN and CDR2 is SYDVKM. The CDR3 has 15 residues.

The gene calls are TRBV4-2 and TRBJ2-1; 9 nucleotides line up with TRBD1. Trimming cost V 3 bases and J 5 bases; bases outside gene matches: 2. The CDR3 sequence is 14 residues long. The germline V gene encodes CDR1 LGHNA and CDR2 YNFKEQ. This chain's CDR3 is CASSQGTGNNEQFF. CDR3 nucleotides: TGTGCCAGCAGCCAGGGGACAGGGAACAATGAGCAGTTCTTC.

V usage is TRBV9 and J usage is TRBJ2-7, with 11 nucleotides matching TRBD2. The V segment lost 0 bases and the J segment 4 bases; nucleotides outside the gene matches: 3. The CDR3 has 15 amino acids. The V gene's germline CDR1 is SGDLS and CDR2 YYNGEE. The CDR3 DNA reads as TGTGCCAGCAGCGTAGGACTAGCGGGAATATACGAGCAGTACTTC. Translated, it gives CASSVGLAGIYEQYF.

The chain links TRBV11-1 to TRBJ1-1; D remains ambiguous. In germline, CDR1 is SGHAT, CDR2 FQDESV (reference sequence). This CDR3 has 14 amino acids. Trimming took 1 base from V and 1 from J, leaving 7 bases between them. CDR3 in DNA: TGTGCCAGCAGCTTAGGAGGGCAGAACACTGAAGCTTTCTTT. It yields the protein CASSLGGQNTEAFF.

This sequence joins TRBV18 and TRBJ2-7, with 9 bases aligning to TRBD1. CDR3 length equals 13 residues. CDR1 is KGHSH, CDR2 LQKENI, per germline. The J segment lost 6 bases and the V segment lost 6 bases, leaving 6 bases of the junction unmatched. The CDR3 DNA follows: TGTGCCAGCTCCCTGGACAGGGGAGTCGAGCAGTACTTC. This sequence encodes CASSLDRGVEQYF.

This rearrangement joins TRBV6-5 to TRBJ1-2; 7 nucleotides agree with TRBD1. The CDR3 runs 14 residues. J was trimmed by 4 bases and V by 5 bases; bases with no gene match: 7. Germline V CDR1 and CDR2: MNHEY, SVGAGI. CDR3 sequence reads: CASSPDRELYGYTF. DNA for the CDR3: TGTGCCAGCAGTCCCGACAGGGAACTCTATGGCTACACCTTC.

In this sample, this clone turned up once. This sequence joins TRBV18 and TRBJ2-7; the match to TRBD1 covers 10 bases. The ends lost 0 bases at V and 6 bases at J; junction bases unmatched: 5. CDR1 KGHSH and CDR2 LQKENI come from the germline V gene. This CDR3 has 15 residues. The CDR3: CASSPPAGQGFEQYF. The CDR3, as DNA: TGTGCCAGCTCACCACCGGCGGGACAGGGGTTCGAGCAGTACTTC.